This TCR beta chain appears in the sequencing data of a study of metastatic and nonmetastatic thyroid tumors. The overall study: Where malignant and benign thyroid patients were concerned, repertoires were compared across blood and tumor or nodule tissue.

Trimming took off 11 bases at V and 2 bases at J, with 14 bases between the two ends. The CDR3 is 13 amino acids. Germline CDR1 reads MDHEN; CDR2 reads SYDVKM. Not a single patient had been given any form of treatment at any point before undergoing thyroid surgery. TCRdb re-called the PCR reads via MiXCR. The sample yields roughly 6,000 clones, more than 30% seen once. The sequence was collected from a male donor with papillary thyroid cancer or a benign thyroid nodule (not recorded which). Some clones in this sample may be carry-over from other donors' samples. This chain connects TRBV28 to TRBJ2-3; tentatively, D is TRBD2 (5 bases). The sequenced sample consisted of adjacent normal tissue. The CDR3 DNA is TGTGCCTGGGTGCGGGTGGCCACAGATACGCAGTATTTT. It translates to CAWVRVATDTQYF.